This T cell receptor beta chain was retrieved from a study of blood T cell repertoires in COVID-19. Across the study: The samples span acute and convalescent COVID-19 from the United States, Italy and Spain.

The CDR3 is 12 amino acids. With 2 bases removed from V and 5 bases from J, the gap between germline ends came to 6 bases. Per the germline V gene, CDR1 is SNHLY and CDR2 is FYNNEI. In the authors' methods: The authors estimated nucleated cell counts from reference gene primer amplification. Profiled with immunoSEQ multiplex PCR; TCRdb holds only in-frame clones, not every one. Clone size and the V and J calls come from that table; the DNA yielded D and trimming. The top ten hold over 4.5% of the sample, which has 45,000 to 55,000 clones, roughly 85% seen once. The chain couples TRBV2 to TRBJ2-5; D remains ambiguous. The source is a human donor in a cohort sampled during active COVID-19. Material for sequencing was peripheral blood. The CDR3 spells CASSELEETQYF. DNA of the CDR3: TGTGCCAGCAGTGAATTAGAGGAGACCCAGTACTTC.